This TCR beta chain was sequenced during a study of spatial heterogeneity in lung cancer. Study-wide points: In tumors, expanded intratumoral alpha and beta TCR counts tracked mutation counts.

Time point: sample taken at primary tumor resection. The donor population consisted of about 75 patients with untreated, early-stage non-small cell lung cancer. V was trimmed by 4 bases and J by 2 bases, leaving 12 bases between them. This CDR3 is 15 amino acids long. Germline-derived CDR1 and CDR2 are MNHEY and SMNVEV (reference sequence). This clonotype is hyperexpanded (1% or more) by share. Its antigen is unknown. This beta chain is an off-target read within a library intended for alpha chains, so its frequency means little. TCRdb itself ran the 5' RACE reads through MiXCR, one entry per CDR3 protein. The sample includes some 91 distinct CDR3 sequences, 28% seen only once; the top ten take approximately 63%.

V usage is TRBV27 and J usage is TRBJ2-1; D is unclear. This receptor was obtained from a male donor with early-stage non-small cell lung cancer. This specimen was lung tumor tissue, taken at surgery. The CDR3 protein is CASSYRLGTYNEQFF. Here the CDR3 DNA reads TGTGCCAGCAGTTACCGGTTGGGGACCTACAATGAGCAGTTCTTC.